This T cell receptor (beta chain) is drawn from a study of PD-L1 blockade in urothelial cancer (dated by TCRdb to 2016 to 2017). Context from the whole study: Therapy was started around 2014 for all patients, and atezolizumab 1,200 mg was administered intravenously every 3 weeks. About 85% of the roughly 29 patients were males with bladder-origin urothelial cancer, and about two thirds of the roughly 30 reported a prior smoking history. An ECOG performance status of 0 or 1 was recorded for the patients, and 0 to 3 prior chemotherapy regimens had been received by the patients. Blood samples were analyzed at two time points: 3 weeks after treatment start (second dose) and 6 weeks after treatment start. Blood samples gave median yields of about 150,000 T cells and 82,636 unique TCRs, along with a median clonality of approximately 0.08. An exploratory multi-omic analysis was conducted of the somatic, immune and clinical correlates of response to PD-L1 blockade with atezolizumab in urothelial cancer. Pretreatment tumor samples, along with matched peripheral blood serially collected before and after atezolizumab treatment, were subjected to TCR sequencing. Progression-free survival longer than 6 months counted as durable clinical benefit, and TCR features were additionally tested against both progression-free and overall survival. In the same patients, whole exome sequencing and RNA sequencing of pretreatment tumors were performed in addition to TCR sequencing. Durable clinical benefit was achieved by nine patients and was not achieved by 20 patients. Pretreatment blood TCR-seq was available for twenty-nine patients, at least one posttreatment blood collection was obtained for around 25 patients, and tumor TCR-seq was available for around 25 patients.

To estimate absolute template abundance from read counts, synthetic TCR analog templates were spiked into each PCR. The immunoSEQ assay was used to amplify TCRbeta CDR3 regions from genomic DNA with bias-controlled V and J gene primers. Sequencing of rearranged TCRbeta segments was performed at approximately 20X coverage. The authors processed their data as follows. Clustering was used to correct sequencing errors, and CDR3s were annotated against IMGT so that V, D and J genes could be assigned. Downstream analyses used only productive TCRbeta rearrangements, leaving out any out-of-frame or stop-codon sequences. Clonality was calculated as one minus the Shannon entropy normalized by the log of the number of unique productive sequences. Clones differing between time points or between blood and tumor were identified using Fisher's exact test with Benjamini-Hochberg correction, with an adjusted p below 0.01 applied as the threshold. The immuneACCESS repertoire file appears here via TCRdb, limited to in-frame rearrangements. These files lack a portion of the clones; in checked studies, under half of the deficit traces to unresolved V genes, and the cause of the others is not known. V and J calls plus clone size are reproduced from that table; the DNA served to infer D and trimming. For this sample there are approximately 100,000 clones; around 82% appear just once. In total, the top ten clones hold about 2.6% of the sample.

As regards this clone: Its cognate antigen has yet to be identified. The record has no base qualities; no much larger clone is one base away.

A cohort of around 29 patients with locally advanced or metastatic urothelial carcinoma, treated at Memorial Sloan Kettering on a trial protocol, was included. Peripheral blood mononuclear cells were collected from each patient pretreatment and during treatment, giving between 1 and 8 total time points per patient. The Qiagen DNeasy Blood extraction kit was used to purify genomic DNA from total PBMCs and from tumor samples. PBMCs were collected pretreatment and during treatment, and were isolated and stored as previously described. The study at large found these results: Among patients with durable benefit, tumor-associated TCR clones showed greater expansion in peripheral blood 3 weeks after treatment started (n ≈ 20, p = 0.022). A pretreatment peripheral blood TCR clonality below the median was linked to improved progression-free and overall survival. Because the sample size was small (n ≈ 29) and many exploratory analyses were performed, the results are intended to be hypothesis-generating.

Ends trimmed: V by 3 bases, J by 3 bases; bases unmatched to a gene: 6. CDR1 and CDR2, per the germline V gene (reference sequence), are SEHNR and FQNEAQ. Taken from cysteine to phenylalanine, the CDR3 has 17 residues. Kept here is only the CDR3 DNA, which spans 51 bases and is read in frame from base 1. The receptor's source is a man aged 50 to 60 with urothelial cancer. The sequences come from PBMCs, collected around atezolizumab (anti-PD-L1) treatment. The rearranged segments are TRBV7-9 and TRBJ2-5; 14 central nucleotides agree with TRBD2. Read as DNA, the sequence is TGTGCCAGCAGCTTGCGGCCGGGACTAGCGGGAGAAGAGACCCAGTACTTC. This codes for CASSLRPGLAGEETQYF. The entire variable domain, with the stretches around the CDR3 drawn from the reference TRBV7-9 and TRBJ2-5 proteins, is DTGVSQNPRHKITKRGQNVTFRCDPISEHNRLYWYRQTLGQGPEFLTYFQNEAQLEKSRLLSDRFSAERPKGSFSTLEIQRTEQGDSAMYLCASSLRPGLAGEETQYFGPGTRLLVL.